Listed here is a single T cell receptor beta chain. Germline values: CDR1 LNHNV, CDR2 YYDKDF (reference sequence). V lost 5 bases and J lost 0; bases outside the gene matches: 10. This CDR3 is built from 17 residues. In the original analysis: Amplification with reference gene primers provided the estimates of nucleated cell counts. Assay: immunoSEQ multiplex PCR; the TCRdb copy retains only in-frame clones and omits some. D and trimming come from the DNA, and the V and J calls and clone size come from that table. The data show 120,000 or so clones, 88% seen once. The sample comes from a study of blood T cell repertoires in COVID-19. Whole-study context: Material from acute and convalescent COVID-19 was sourced from the United States, Italy and Spain. In each case, the material was cDNA or gDNA derived from T cells, B-cell-depleted T cells, or PBMCs.

The specimen was peripheral blood. The gene calls are TRBV15 and TRBJ2-5; 9 bases are a match to TRBD1. The TCR originated in an elderly woman with acute or convalescent COVID-19. The CDR3 DNA sequence: TGTGCCACCAGCCTGAAGGACAGGGGCCGGTACCAAGAGACCCAGTACTTC. It codes for CATSLKDRGRYQETQYF.